Listed below are T cell receptor beta chains from one sample, sequenced in a study of PD-1 blockade in classical Hodgkin lymphoma. TCRdb's copy holds only in-frame clones and misses some; the assay was immunoSEQ multiplex PCR. The sample includes about 100,000 clones, roughly 89% of them seen just once. The input for sequencing was peripheral blood mononuclear cells (PBMCs), taken before the second cycle of nivolumab. These receptors all come from a human donor with classical Hodgkin lymphoma. Both conserved end residues are part of each CDR3. Fields, in order: clone size, V gene, D gene, J gene, CDR3 protein, CDR3 DNA. The D gene is left open where the match is weak. Size values are once, few and many counts, or a class for expanded clones, and some rows have none.

>.|TRBV27|.|TRBJ2-1
CASSFEAVEYNEQFF
TGTGCCAGCAGTTTCGAGGCGGTGGAATACAATGAGCAGTTCTTC
>.|TRBV30|TRBD2|TRBJ2-3
CAWSGAGGPDTQYF
TGTGCCTGGAGTGGTGCGGGGGGGCCCGATACGCAGTATTTT
>.|TRBV7-6|.|TRBJ2-5
CASSLYPPLVGGGLQETQYF
TGTGCCAGCAGCTTATACCCCCCCCTAGTTGGCGGGGGCCTCCAAGAGACCCAGTACTTC
>few|TRBV6-5|TRBD1|TRBJ1-5
CASMRGRDQPQHF
TGTGCCAGTATGAGGGGGCGCGATCAGCCCCAGCATTTT
>.|TRBV6-1|.|TRBJ1-1
CASRIDFKDTEAFF
TGTGCCAGCAGAATCGACTTCAAAGATACTGAAGCTTTCTTT
>.|TRBV4-1|.|TRBJ2-7
CASSHMGAGPYEQYF
TGCGCCAGCAGCCATATGGGTGCGGGGCCCTACGAGCAGTACTTC
>.|TRBV5-1|TRBD1|TRBJ2-1
CASSPRRPPGTGGYGSYNEQFF
TGCGCCAGCAGCCCACGTCGACCTCCGGGGACAGGGGGTTACGGGTCCTACAATGAGCAGTTCTTC
>.|TRBV6-6|.|TRBJ2-7
CASNPVGQGYEQYF
TGTGCCAGCAACCCAGTGGGGCAGGGCTACGAGCAGTACTTC
>.|TRBV5-1|.|TRBJ1-2
CASSLVGGGYTF
TGCGCCAGCAGCTTGGTCGGGGGTGGCTACACCTTC
>once|TRBV5-1|.|TRBJ1-4
CASSPTDRTYEKLFF
TGCGCCAGCAGCCCGACGGACAGAACATATGAAAAACTGTTTTTT
>.|TRBV30|.|TRBJ1-5
CAWSVDTLNQPQHF
TGTGCCTGGAGTGTAGACACCTTAAATCAGCCCCAGCATTTT
>.|TRBV10-3|TRBD1|TRBJ1-1
CAISEEYQGAEGAFF
TGTGCCATCAGTGAGGAATATCAGGGGGCGGAGGGGGCTTTCTTT
>.|TRBV11-2|TRBD1|TRBJ1-2
CASSYPSVTGDYGYTF
TGTGCCAGCAGCTACCCCTCCGTTACAGGGGACTATGGCTACACCTTC
>.|TRBV7-2|.|TRBJ1-1
CASSLVGGTPTEAFF
TGTGCCAGCAGCTTAGTGGGGGGGACCCCCACTGAAGCTTTCTTT
>.|TRBV27|.|TRBJ1-1
CASSLSRGTEAFF
TGTGCCAGCAGTTTATCTCGCGGCACTGAAGCTTTCTTT
>.|TRBV7-9|.|TRBJ2-2
CASSSLWTDTGELFF
TGTGCCAGCAGCTCTTTATGGACAGATACCGGGGAGCTGTTTTTT
>.|TRBV19|TRBD2|TRBJ2-2
CASRGAGGAGGELFF
TGTGCCAGTCGAGGTGCGGGGGGGGCCGGCGGGGAGCTGTTTTTT
>once|TRBV23-1|.|TRBJ1-1
CASSQLANTEAFF
TGCGCCAGCAGTCAACTGGCGAACACTGAAGCTTTCTTT
>.|TRBV27|TRBD2|TRBJ2-1
CASSLTSGGLYNEQFF
TGTGCCAGCAGTCTAACTAGCGGGGGATTGTACAATGAGCAGTTCTTC
>.|TRBV2|TRBD1|TRBJ2-6
CASTDVQGLLSGANVLTF
TGTGCCAGCACCGACGTACAGGGGCTCCTCTCTGGGGCCAACGTCCTGACTTTC
>.|TRBV6-1|TRBD1|TRBJ2-5
CASSESGELGIGTDQETQYF
TGTGCCAGCAGTGAATCAGGCGAGCTGGGCATTGGGACAGACCAAGAGACCCAGTACTTC
>.|TRBV5-1|.|TRBJ2-2
CASSSLNTGELFF
TGCGCCAGCAGCTCGTTGAACACCGGGGAGCTGTTTTTT